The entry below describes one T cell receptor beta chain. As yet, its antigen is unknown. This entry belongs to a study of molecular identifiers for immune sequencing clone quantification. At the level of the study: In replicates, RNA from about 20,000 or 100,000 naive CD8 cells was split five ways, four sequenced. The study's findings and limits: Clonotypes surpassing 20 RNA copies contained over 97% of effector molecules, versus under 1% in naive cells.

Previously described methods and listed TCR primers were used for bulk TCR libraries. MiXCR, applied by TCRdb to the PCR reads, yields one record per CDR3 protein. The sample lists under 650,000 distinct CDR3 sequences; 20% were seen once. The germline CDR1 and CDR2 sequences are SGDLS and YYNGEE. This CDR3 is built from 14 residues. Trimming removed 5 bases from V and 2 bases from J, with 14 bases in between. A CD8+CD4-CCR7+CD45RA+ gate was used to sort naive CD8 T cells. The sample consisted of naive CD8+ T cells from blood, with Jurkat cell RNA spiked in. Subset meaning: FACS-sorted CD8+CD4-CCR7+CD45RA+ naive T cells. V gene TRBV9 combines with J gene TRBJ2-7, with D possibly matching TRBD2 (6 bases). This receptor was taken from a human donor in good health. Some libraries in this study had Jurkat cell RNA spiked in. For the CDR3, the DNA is TGTGCCAGCAGTGGGACTCAAACCCCCTACGAGCAGTACTTC. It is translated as CASSGTQTPYEQYF.